The 19 T cell receptor beta chains below come from one sample, sequenced in a study of T cells in Graves' hyperthyroidism and ophthalmopathy. Template material for amplifying TCR beta CDR3 regions consisted of RNA transcripts. When the TCR CDR3 underwent first-round RT-PCR, the HTBI primer set was used. Each CDR3 protein is one row after TCRdb ran MiXCR on the multiplex PCR reads. This sample has about 400,000 distinct CDR3 sequences, with around an eighth found just once. Sequencing input: blood. All receptors come from a man between 45 and 60 years old with Graves' ophthalmopathy.

This clonotype was observed at least ten times. The junction and the germline gene differ at one end; a read error may be behind it. The chain couples TRBV5-1 to TRBJ2-2; 8 positions match TRBD2. The length of the CDR3 is 15 residues. Germline V lookup: CDR1 SGHRS, CDR2 YFSETQ. The CDR3: CASSSGTRNTGELFF. As DNA, the CDR3 is TGTGCCAGCAGCTCCGGGACTAGAAACACCGGGGAGCTGTTTTTT.

The V call is TRBV7-2, the J call TRBJ2-7; 9 nucleotides agree with TRBD2. The V gene end was trimmed by 6 bases and the J gene end by 5 bases; junction bases not matched to a gene: 8. Germline-derived CDR1 and CDR2 are SGHTA and FQGNSA. CDR3 size: 14 residues. The CDR3 DNA reads TGTGCCAGCAGTACCGACAGCGGGAGGCACGAGCAGTACTTC. Translation: CASSTDSGRHEQYF.

This clonotype showed up just a few times. The chain has TRBV10-3 and TRBJ2-7; 11 nucleotides agree with TRBD2. Unmatched junction bases numbered 4, after V lost 8 bases and J lost 4 bases. The CDR3 is 13 amino acids. Germline values: CDR1 ENHRY, CDR2 SYGVKD. Written as DNA, the CDR3 is TGTGCCATCGGCGGGACTAGCGGTTACGAGCAGTACTTC. Translated: CAIGGTSGYEQYF.

The sample holds many counts of this clonotype. The chain uses TRBV10-3 and TRBJ1-4; 7 bases align to TRBD1. The CDR3 length is 16 residues. V lost 3 bases to trimming and J lost 8 bases; unmatched junction nucleotides: 12. Germline-derived CDR1 and CDR2 are ENHRY and SYGVKD. CDR3 sequence (DNA): TGTGCCATCAGTGAAAAGGGGAGGGGGCAGGAAGAAAAACTGTTTTTT. Amino acid sequence: CAISEKGRGQEEKLFF.

The J gene is TRBJ1-2, the V gene TRBV14, with a weak D call TRBD1 (5 bases). The V end lost 1 base, the J end lost 4 bases, and 16 bases lay between the germline ends. Per the germline V gene, CDR1 is SGHDN and CDR2 is FVKESK. This CDR3 comprises 16 residues. In DNA form, the CDR3 reads TGTGCCAGCAGCCAAGGAGGTGGGCAGGGTACCTATGGCTACACCTTC. Amino acid sequence: CASSQGGGQGTYGYTF.

This clonotype was seen repeatedly, ten times or more. The chain recombines TRBV7-8 with TRBJ2-3, with 15 nucleotides matching TRBD2. V dropped 5 bases and J dropped 5; count of bases not matched to a gene: 8. The germline V gene encodes CDR1 SGHVS and CDR2 FQNEAQ. There are 17 residues in the CDR3. The CDR3 nucleotides are TGTGCCAGCAGCACCAAACCGGGACTAGCGGGAGGAGATACGCAGTATTTT. Protein product: CASSTKPGLAGGDTQYF.

This clonotype was counted a single time. This could be a read error, since a much larger clone is one nucleotide away. V gene TRBV20-1 combines with J gene TRBJ2-7; D not resolved. Germline V gene sequence: CDR1 DFQATT, CDR2 SNEGSKA (reference sequence). This CDR3 is built from 17 residues. V was shortened by 2 bases and J by 4 bases, with 24 bases between the two germline ends. Written as DNA, the CDR3 is TGCAGTGCTAGATCCGGAGTGGCGGAGTTTCCCTTATACGAGCAGTACTTC. Translated: CSARSGVAEFPLYEQYF.

This sequence joins TRBV28 and TRBJ2-5, with 9 bases matching TRBD2. V lost 4 bases to trimming and J lost 2 bases; unmatched junction nucleotides: 5. The V gene's germline CDR1 is MDHEN and CDR2 SYDVKM. CDR3 length: 15 amino acids. CDR3 in amino acids: CASSSGTSSQETQYF. CDR3 in DNA: TGTGCCAGCAGTTCCGGGACTAGCAGTCAAGAGACCCAGTACTTC.

This clonotype showed up just a few times. The chain joins TRBV5-8 to TRBJ2-7; 11 nucleotides line up with TRBD1. Germline CDR1 and CDR2: SGHTS and YDEGEE. Trimming cost V 3 bases and J 2 bases; bases outside gene matches: 4. The CDR3 consists of 15 residues. The CDR3 region has the DNA TGTGCCAGCAGCTCGGGACAGGGGGGTACCTACGAGCAGTACTTC. It translates to CASSSGQGGTYEQYF.

This clonotype was counted at least ten times. The gene calls are TRBV5-1 and TRBJ2-1, with a tentative D call TRBD2 (6 bases). Germline loops: CDR1 SGHRS, CDR2 YFSETQ. The V end lost 0 bases, the J end lost 8 bases, and 12 bases lay between the germline ends. This CDR3 is built from 14 residues. CDR3 sequence: CASSLGTEGDEQFF. The CDR3 bases are TGCGCCAGCAGCTTGGGGACGGAGGGCGATGAGCAGTTCTTC.

This clonotype has at least ten counts. The rearrangement joins TRBV6-1 to TRBJ2-7, with a tentative D call TRBD1 (6 bases). V lost 5 bases and J 2 bases, leaving 10 bases between the germline ends. The CDR3 spans 13 residues. Germline CDR1 reads MNHNS; CDR2 reads SASEGT. In nucleotides, the CDR3 is TGTGCCAGCAGTTGGGGGCCTACCTACGAGCAGTACTTC. It specifies CASSWGPTYEQYF.

Note on this clonotype: With a much larger clone just one base away, this may be a read error. CDR3: CASSLVPTYGYTF. CDR3 bases: TGTGCCAGCAGCTTAGTTCCGACCTATGGCTACACCTTC. This rearrangement joins TRBV7-2 to TRBJ1-2; D gene ambiguous. The CDR3 has 13 amino acids. V gave up 1 base and J gave up 4 bases, with 7 bases separating them. In germline, CDR1 is SGHTA, CDR2 FQGNSA.

The sample holds many counts of this clonotype. V usage is TRBV14 and J usage is TRBJ1-2; TRBD1 might be the D (6 bases). Germline loops: CDR1 SGHDN, CDR2 FVKESK. The CDR3 has 11 amino acids. V lost 5 bases, J lost 8 bases, and 9 bases lay in between. CDR3 in DNA: TGTGCCAGCAGCAGCAGGGGAGGCTACACCTTC. This encodes CASSSRGGYTF. The full variable domain, completed using reference TRBV14 and TRBJ1-2, is EAGVTQFPSHSVIEKGQTVTLRCDPISGHDNLYWYRRVMGKEIKFLLHFVKESKQDESGMPNNRFLAERTGGTYSTLKVQPAELEDSGVYFCASSSRGGYTFGSGTRLTVV.

The rearrangement links TRBV29-1 to TRBJ2-7, with no clear D. This CDR3 is built from 12 residues. Germline CDR1 and CDR2: SQVTM and ANQGSEA. V was cut by 7 bases and J by 1 base, with 11 bases left in between. Here the CDR3 reads CSAGSTSYEQYF. CDR3 bases: TGCAGCGCCGGCTCCACTTCCTACGAGCAGTACTTC.

This clonotype was observed at least ten times. This chain joins TRBV20-1 and TRBJ2-7; D is uncertain. Germline CDR1 and CDR2: DFQATT and SNEGSKA (reference sequence). With 3 bases removed from V and 5 bases from J, the gap between germline ends came to 8 bases. CDR3 length: 11 residues. The CDR3 is CSARGGNEQYF. The CDR3 DNA follows: TGCAGTGCTAGGGGCGGTAACGAGCAGTACTTC.

This clonotype was observed a handful of times. The chain links TRBV5-4 to TRBJ2-5, with 11 bases that match TRBD2. Germline CDR1 reads SGHNT; CDR2 reads YYREEE (reference sequence). Losses at the gene ends were 4 bases for V and 5 bases for J; bases not matched to a gene: 16. The CDR3 contains 18 residues. Here the CDR3 DNA reads TGTGCCAGCAGCACTTACAACACACTAGCGGGAGATGTGGAGACCCAGTACTTC. It specifies CASSTYNTLAGDVETQYF.

This clonotype was counted a few times. The chain couples TRBV7-2 to TRBJ2-2; a weak D match, TRBD2 (5 bases). Germline V gene data show CDR1 as SGHTA and CDR2 as FQGNSA. Trimming stripped 5 bases from V and 4 bases from J, with 23 bases between. The CDR3 loop spans 18 amino acids. The CDR3 DNA is TGTGCCAGCAGCCCCTTGCTAGGACTTTCACCTGGCACCGGGGAGCTGTTTTTT. Amino acid sequence: CASSPLLGLSPGTGELFF.

The chain employs TRBV5-1 and TRBJ1-1; no clear D. Germline V gene lookup returns CDR1 SGHRS and CDR2 YFSETQ. The length of the CDR3 is 13 residues. V was clipped by 2 bases and J by 5 bases, with 10 bases between them. CDR3 sequence (DNA): TGCGCCAGCAGCTTTCTCAGAGGGACTGAAGCTTTCTTT. Its protein product is CASSFLRGTEAFF. The complete variable domain, with remaining parts taken from reference TRBV5-1 and TRBJ1-1, reads KAGVTQTPRYLIKTRGQQVTLSCSPISGHRSVSWYQQTPGQGLQFLFEYFSETQRNKGNFPGRFSGRQFSNSRSEMNVSTLELGDSALYLCASSFLRGTEAFFGQGTRLTVV.

In this sample, this clonotype turned up a few times. The chain couples TRBV6-1 to TRBJ1-5; 8 positions match TRBD1. The germline gives CDR1 MNHNS, CDR2 SASEGT. This CDR3 has 15 residues. V dropped 6 bases and J dropped 3; count of bases not matched to a gene: 7. CDR3 amino acids: CASRDRETPNQPQHF. CDR3 coding DNA: TGTGCCAGCAGGGACAGGGAGACGCCCAATCAGCCCCAGCATTTT.